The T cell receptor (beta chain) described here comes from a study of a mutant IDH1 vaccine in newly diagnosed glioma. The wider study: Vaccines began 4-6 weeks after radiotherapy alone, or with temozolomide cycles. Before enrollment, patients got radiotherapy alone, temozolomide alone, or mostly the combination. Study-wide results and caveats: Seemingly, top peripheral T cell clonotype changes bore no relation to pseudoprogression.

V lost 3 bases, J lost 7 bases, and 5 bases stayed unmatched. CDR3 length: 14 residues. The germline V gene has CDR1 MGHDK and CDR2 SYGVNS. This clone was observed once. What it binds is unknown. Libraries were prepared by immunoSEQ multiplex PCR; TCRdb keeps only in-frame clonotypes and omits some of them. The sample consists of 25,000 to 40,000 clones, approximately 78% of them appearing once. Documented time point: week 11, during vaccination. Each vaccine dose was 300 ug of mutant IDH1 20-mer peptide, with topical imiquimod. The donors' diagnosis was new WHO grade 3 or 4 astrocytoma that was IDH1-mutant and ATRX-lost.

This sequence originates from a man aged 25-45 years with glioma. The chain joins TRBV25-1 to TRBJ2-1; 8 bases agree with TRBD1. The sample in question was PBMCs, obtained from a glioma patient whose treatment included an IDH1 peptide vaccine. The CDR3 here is CASSEWGQENEQFF. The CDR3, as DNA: TGTGCCAGCAGTGAGTGGGGACAGGAGAATGAGCAGTTCTTC.